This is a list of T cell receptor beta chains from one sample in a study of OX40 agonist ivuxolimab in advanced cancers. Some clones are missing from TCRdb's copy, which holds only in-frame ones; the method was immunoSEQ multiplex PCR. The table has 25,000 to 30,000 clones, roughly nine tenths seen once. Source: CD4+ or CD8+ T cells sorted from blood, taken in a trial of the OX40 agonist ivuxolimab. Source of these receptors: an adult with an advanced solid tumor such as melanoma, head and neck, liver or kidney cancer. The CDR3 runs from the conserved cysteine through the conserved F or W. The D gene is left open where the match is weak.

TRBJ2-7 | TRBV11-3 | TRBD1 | CASSVSGQDNYEQYF
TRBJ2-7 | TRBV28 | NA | CASNPRADSYEQYF
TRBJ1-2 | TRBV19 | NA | CASKAGHITVNYGYTF
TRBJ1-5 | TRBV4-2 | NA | CASSKSVDSYQPQHF
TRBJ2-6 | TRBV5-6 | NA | CASSGGTDSGANVLTF
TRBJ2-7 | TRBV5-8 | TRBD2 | CASSLYREASYEQYF
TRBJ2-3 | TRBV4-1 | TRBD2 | CASSQGGLAGVGDTQYF
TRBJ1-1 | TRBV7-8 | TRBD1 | CASSVEGWSTGSNTEAFF
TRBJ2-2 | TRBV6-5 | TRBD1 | CASRRDRGDAGELFF
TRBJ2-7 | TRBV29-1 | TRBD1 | CSVEAGTATYEQYF
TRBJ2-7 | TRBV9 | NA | CASSVGGDTYEQYF
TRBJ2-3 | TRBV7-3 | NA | CASSTMGIVLDTDTQYF
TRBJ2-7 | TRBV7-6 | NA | CASSLGGVEPYEQYF
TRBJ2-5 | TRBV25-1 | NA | CASSEKGWQVQETQYF
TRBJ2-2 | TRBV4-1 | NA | CASSHPGRGGELFF
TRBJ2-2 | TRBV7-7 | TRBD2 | CASSSRFLAGGPVGELFF
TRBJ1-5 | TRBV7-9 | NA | CASSLAGGRNQPQHF
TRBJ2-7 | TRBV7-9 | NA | CASSPAGTVRVHEQYF
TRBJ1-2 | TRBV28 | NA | CASSSRVFGYTF
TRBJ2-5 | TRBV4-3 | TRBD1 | CASSQAGQGRGETQYF
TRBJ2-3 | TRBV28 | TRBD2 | CASSLGQPGLASYF
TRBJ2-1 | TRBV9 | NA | CASSVGQNYNEQFF
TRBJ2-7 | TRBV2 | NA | CASEHSSYEQYF
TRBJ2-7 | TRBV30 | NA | CAALAAGYYEQYF
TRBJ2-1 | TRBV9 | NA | CASSVVNEQFF
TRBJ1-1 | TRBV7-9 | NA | CASNLGDSGPEAFF
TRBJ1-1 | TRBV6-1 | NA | CASSEWRGSEAFF
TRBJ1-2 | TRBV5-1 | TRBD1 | CASSLTGEGGYTF
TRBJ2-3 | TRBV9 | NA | CASSASGRTDTQYF
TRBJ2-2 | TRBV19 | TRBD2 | CASSQIAGVASISTGELFF
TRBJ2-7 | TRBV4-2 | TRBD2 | CASSQEGLEAIYEQYF
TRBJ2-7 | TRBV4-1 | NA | CASSPVAGDYEQYF
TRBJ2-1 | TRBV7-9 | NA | CASSFAVGSVYNEQFF
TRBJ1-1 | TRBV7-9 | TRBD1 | CASSLGDREAFF
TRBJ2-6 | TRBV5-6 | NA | CASSRGAGGWLSGANVLTF
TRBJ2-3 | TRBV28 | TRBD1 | CAGRDSSTDTQYF
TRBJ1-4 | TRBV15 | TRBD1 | CATSMEGALGEKLFF
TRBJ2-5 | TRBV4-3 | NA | CASSQAGLAWETQYF
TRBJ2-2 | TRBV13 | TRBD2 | CASSPGLAGDTGELFF
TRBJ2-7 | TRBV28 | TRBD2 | CASSSRTSGIYEQYF
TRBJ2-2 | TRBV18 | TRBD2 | CASSPQRENTGELFF
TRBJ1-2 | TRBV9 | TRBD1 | CASSVGQGLGYTF
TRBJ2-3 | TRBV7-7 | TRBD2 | CASSLGVGLADTDTQYF
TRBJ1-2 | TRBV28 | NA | CASSFSSGGGYTF
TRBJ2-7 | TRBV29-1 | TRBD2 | CSVETGGRGYEQYF
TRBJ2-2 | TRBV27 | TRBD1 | CASSLGQVGAGELFF
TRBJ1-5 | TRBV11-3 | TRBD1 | CASSLPGTGLQPQHF
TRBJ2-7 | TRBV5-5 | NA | CASSFGTRYEQYF
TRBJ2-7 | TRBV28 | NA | CASSWGKTSYEQYF
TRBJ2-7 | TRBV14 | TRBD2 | CASSYLAGGDEQYF
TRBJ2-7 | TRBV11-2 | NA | CASSLEEEQYF
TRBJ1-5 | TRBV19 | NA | CASINSQWGVQPQHF
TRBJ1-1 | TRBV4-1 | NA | CASSLVEDSYTEAFF
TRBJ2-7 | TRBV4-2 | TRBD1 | CASSQDLGTEYEQYF